This section outlines one T cell receptor beta chain sequence together with its context. What it binds is not known. Specified time point: longitudinal time-point 2. Unsorted libraries used 2 million PBMCs kept at -80 degrees C. This sample is part of a study of neurological immune-mediated disorders. Over 200 million TCR-beta sequences, together covering 15-18 subjects, were produced by every individual sequencing run that was carried out. Each CDR3 protein gets one entry after TCRdb re-called the 5' RACE reads with MiXCR. The table has some 45,000 distinct CDR3 sequences, approximately 14% seen once; the top ten hold less than 5.5%. General study findings and limits: Private repertoires in all groups were suggested by the absence of shared CDR3 amino acid sequences among expanded clones across subjects.

Trimming pared 3 bases from V and 0 bases from J, leaving 9 bases between. The CDR3 totals 15 residues. Per the germline V gene, CDR1 is ENHRY and CDR2 is SYGVKD. The clonotype originates from a male donor with HTLV-1-associated myelopathy (HAM/TSP). The V gene is TRBV10-3, the J gene TRBJ2-4, with D unresolved. The source material was PBMCs. CDR3: CAISDASLAKNIQYF. CDR3 in DNA: TGTGCCATCAGTGACGCATCCCTAGCCAAAAACATTCAGTACTTC.